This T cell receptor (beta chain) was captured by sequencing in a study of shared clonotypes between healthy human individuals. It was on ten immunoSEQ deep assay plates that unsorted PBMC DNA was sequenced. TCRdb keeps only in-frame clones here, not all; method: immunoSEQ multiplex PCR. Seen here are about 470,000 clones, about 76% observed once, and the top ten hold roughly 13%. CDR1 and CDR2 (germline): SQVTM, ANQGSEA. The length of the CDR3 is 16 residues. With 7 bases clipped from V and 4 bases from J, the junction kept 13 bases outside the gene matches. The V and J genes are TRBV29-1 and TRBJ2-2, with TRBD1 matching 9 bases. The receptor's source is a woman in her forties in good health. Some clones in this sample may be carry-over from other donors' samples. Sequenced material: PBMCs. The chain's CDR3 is CSAEGDRARGTGELFF. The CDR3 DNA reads TGCAGCGCCGAGGGGGACAGGGCCCGGGGCACCGGGGAGCTGTTTTTT.